The 17 T cell receptor beta chains in this list originate from one sample, sequenced in a study of CD8+ T cells in alopecia areata. RNA, once extracted, was reverse transcribed into cDNA for use as the sequencing template. Here immunoSEQ multiplex PCR was the method, and the copy in TCRdb shows in-frame clones only, minus some. This table holds about 76,000 clones, approximately 64% found once. Specified treatment: oral pan-JAK inhibitor, 5-10 mg twice daily. The sequences come from CD8+ T cells sorted from blood, collected at week 24, from a patient treated with tofacitinib. The receptors come from a human donor with alopecia areata.

This clone appeared a few times. This same CDR3 is encoded by further DNA sequences in the sample. V is TRBV5-1 and J is TRBJ1-1; D call uncertain. This CDR3 is built from 12 residues. The germline gives CDR1 SGHRS, CDR2 YFSETQ. The germline V and J ends were trimmed by 0 bases and 3 bases, with 3 bases remaining between them. The CDR3 loop is CASSLGDTEAFF. The CDR3 DNA is TGCGCCAGCAGCTTGGGGGACACTGAAGCTTTCTTT. Combining the CDR3 with reference TRBV5-1 and TRBJ1-1 gives the whole variable domain KAGVTQTPRYLIKTRGQQVTLSCSPISGHRSVSWYQQTPGQGLQFLFEYFSETQRNKGNFPGRFSGRQFSNSRSEMNVSTLELGDSALYLCASSLGDTEAFFGQGTRLTVV.

The rearrangement uses TRBV15 and TRBJ2-7, with TRBD1 identical over 8 bases. Germline-derived CDR1 and CDR2 are LNHNV and YYDKDF (reference sequence). CDR3 length: 13 residues. J lost 4 bases, V lost 3 bases, and 2 bases had no gene match. The CDR3 region is CATSSYRGYEQYF. The CDR3 coding sequence is TGTGCCACCAGCAGCTACAGGGGGTACGAGCAGTACTTC. Together with reference TRBV15 and TRBJ2-7, the CDR3 gives the full variable domain: DAMVIQNPRYQVTQFGKPVTLSCSQTLNHNVMYWYQQKSSQAPKLLFHYYDKDFNNEADTPDNFQSRRPNTSFCFLDIRSPGLGDTAMYLCATSSYRGYEQYFGPGTRLTVT.

The DNA of the CDR3 is TGCGCCAGCAGCCAAGATCCCGGGACTAGCGTCTCCTACGAGCAGTACTTC. Protein: CASSQDPGTSVSYEQYF. The chain carries TRBV4-1 and TRBJ2-7, with 10 bases matching TRBD2. The J segment lost 0 bases and the V segment lost 0 bases, leaving 5 bases of the junction unmatched. This CDR3 has 17 residues. Germline CDR1 reads MGHRA; CDR2 reads YSYEKL.

This clone occurred a few times. V usage is TRBV27 and J usage is TRBJ2-7; D call uncertain. V lost 6 bases and J lost 7, with 10 bases in between. The CDR3 loop spans 11 amino acids. The germline gives CDR1 MNHEY, CDR2 SMNVEV (reference sequence). The chain's CDR3 is CASRSVLEQYF. The CDR3 DNA reads TGTGCCAGCAGATCGGTCTTGGAGCAGTACTTC.

The chain uses TRBV7-9 and TRBJ2-7, with 9 bases identical to TRBD2. J gave up 6 bases and V 6 bases, and 9 bases lay outside the gene matches. The V gene's germline CDR1 is SEHNR and CDR2 FQNEAQ (reference sequence). The CDR3 covers 14 residues. CDR3 protein: CASSTGTSPGEQYF. The CDR3 bases are TGTGCCAGCAGTACCGGGACTAGCCCTGGCGAGCAGTACTTC.

This clone was counted a few times. The CDR3 sequence is CASSLYPGQVAYTF. The CDR3 DNA sequence: TGTGCCAGCAGTTTATACCCCGGACAGGTTGCCTACACCTTC. This chain uses TRBV27 with TRBJ1-2, with 7 bases lining up with TRBD1. With 1 base clipped from V and 10 bases from J, the junction kept 9 bases outside the gene matches. This CDR3 contains 14 residues. Germline loops: CDR1 MNHEY, CDR2 SMNVEV (reference sequence).

This clone was seen only a few times. The gene calls are TRBV10-3 and TRBJ2-1; 13 bases match TRBD2. The CDR3 is made up of 15 amino acids. Germline-derived CDR1 and CDR2 are ENHRY and SYGVKD. V was pared by 2 bases and J by 6 bases, with 1 base of the junction left unmatched. CDR3 loop: CAISEGLAGVNEQFF. The CDR3 DNA reads TGTGCCATCAGTGAGGGACTAGCGGGGGTCAATGAGCAGTTCTTC.

The chain combines TRBV13 with TRBJ1-2; D uncertain. Trimming removed 4 bases at V and 2 bases at J, with 11 bases between. CDR3 length: 14 amino acids. CDR1 is PRHDT, CDR2 FYEKMQ, per germline (reference sequence). CDR3: CASSSPQENYGYTF. For the CDR3, the DNA is TGTGCCAGCAGCTCCCCTCAGGAGAACTATGGCTACACCTTC.

The sample holds one count of this clone. The chain couples TRBV10-3 to TRBJ2-7, with D perhaps TRBD2 (6 bases). Germline CDR1 is ENHRY and CDR2 is SYGVKD. The CDR3 contains 12 residues. V was shortened by 9 bases and J by 0 bases, with 9 bases between the two germline ends. The CDR3 nucleotides are TGTGCCATGGGGGGAGACTCCTACGAGCAGTACTTC. Translation gives CAMGGDSYEQYF.

The chain employs TRBV27 and TRBJ2-2, with 7 bases aligning to TRBD2. Germline loops: CDR1 MNHEY, CDR2 SMNVEV (reference sequence). V lost 6 bases, J lost 7 bases, and 2 bases stayed unmatched. There are 12 residues in the CDR3. CDR3 in DNA: TGTGCCAGCAGCCGGGGGGACGGGGAGCTGTTTTTT. Protein product: CASSRGDGELFF.

The V gene is TRBV27, the J gene TRBJ2-3, with 10 bases lining up with TRBD1. Trimming took 6 bases from V and 2 from J; bases not matched to a gene: 11. The CDR3 consists of 17 residues. Germline V lookup: CDR1 MNHEY, CDR2 SMNVEV (reference sequence). CDR3 in DNA: TGTGCCAGCAGACCACCAAGGGACAGGGGCCACACAGATACGCAGTATTTT. The encoded protein is CASRPPRDRGHTDTQYF.

This clone was recorded only once. J is TRBJ2-3 and V is TRBV5-1; maybe TRBD1 (6 bases). V was trimmed by 3 bases and J by 2 bases, leaving 13 bases between them. Germline V gene data show CDR1 as SGHRS and CDR2 as YFSETQ. This CDR3 is built from 15 residues. The CDR3 DNA follows: TGCGCCAGCAGCTCTCGACAGGAGTACACAGATACGCAGTATTTT. It translates to CASSSRQEYTDTQYF.

V is TRBV4-1 and J is TRBJ2-3, with D perhaps TRBD1 (6 bases). Between the trimmed V and J ends, which lost 0 bases and 2 bases, there was a span of 9 bases. Germline loops: CDR1 MGHRA, CDR2 YSYEKL. The CDR3 contains 15 residues. In nucleotides, the CDR3 is TGCGCCAGCAGCCAAGAGGACAGATTCACAGATACGCAGTATTTT. Its translation: CASSQEDRFTDTQYF.

This chain joins TRBV29-1 and TRBJ2-1; D not certain. The CDR3 sequence is 12 residues long. Germline CDR1 SQVTM, CDR2 ANQGSEA. Trimming pared 7 bases from V and 12 bases from J, leaving 19 bases between. The DNA for the CDR3 is TGCAGCGCCCGTTCTGAGGAAGTGAGGCAGTTCTTC. This gives the protein CSARSEEVRQFF.

The chain employs TRBV2 and TRBJ1-4, with unresolved D. From germline, CDR1 is SNHLY and CDR2 FYNNEI. The V and J ends lost 3 bases and 8 bases respectively, with 16 bases between them. The CDR3 spans 15 residues. The CDR3 is CASSDTKDLGEKLFF. The CDR3 DNA sequence: TGTGCCAGCAGTGATACAAAGGACCTAGGAGAAAAACTGTTTTTT.

This chain links TRBV29-1 with TRBJ2-5, with D uncertain. The germline gives CDR1 SQVTM, CDR2 ANQGSEA. The germline V and J ends were trimmed by 5 bases and 5 bases, with 9 bases remaining between them. This CDR3 spans 11 amino acids. The CDR3 sequence: CSVPRPETQYF. The CDR3 DNA is TGCAGCGTTCCAAGGCCCGAGACCCAGTACTTC.

The chain combines TRBV7-2 with TRBJ1-6, with TRBD1 as a possible D gene (5 bases). Germline CDR1 is SGHTA and CDR2 is FQGNSA. This CDR3 contains 15 residues. Trimming removed 10 bases from V and 9 bases from J, with 22 bases in between. The CDR3 protein is CATTGGAPYGSPLHF. Here the CDR3 DNA reads TGTGCCACTACGGGCGGGGCGCCCTACGGTTCACCCCTCCACTTT.